These 26 T cell receptor beta chains originate from one sample sequenced in a study of T cell changes during pregnancy in multiple sclerosis. Measured with immunoSEQ multiplex PCR; TCRdb has only the in-frame clones, and not every one. Seen here are some 110,000 clones, around nine tenths observed once, and the top ten hold 1.5%. Sequenced material: peripheral blood, taken in the third trimester of pregnancy. Source of these receptors: a female donor with multiple sclerosis, enrolled in a pregnancy study.

The chain recombines TRBV9 with TRBJ2-3; a weak D match, TRBD2 (6 bases). The CDR3 consists of 15 residues. Germline CDR1 and CDR2: SGDLS and YYNGEE. V was shortened by 2 bases and J by 4 bases, with 14 bases between the two germline ends. For the CDR3, the DNA is TGTGCCAGCAGCGTCAACGTCGGGAGCTCAGATACGCAGTATTTT. Residues: CASSVNVGSSDTQYF.

This sequence joins TRBV30 and TRBJ2-1; possibly TRBD2 for D (5 bases). Trimming pared 1 base from V and 9 bases from J, leaving 7 bases between. CDR3 length: 11 residues. Germline-derived CDR1 and CDR2 are GTSNPN and SVGIG (reference sequence). CDR3 nucleotide sequence: TGTGCCTGGAGTGAGAGGGTTGAGCAGTTCTTC. As protein: CAWSERVEQFF.

This clone was observed a single time. The chain is built from TRBV19 and TRBJ1-1; 9 nucleotides match TRBD1. Trimming removed 6 bases from V and 2 bases from J; junction bases left unmatched: 7. This CDR3 has 15 amino acids. Germline CDR1 reads LNHDA; CDR2 reads SQIVND (reference sequence). CDR3 loop: CASRLSQGANTEAFF. The CDR3 DNA reads as TGTGCCAGTAGACTTTCACAGGGGGCAAACACTGAAGCTTTCTTT.

Turning to this clone: Germline is not matched at one junction end, which may reflect a read error. The chain carries TRBV19 and TRBJ1-4, with D possibly matching TRBD1 (5 bases). Germline values: CDR1 LNHDA, CDR2 SQIVND (reference sequence). The CDR3 is 15 amino acids. The CDR3 DNA reads TGTGCCAGTAAAATTCGACAGCTACCTAATGAAAAACTGTGTTTT. Translated: CASKIRQLPNEKLCF.

The genes are TRBV28 and TRBJ1-5; no reliable D call. Germline CDR1 MDHEN, CDR2 SYDVKM. V was clipped by 2 bases and J by 6 bases, with 17 bases between them. This CDR3 comprises 16 residues. The CDR3 loop is CASSLDLTGGGQPQHF. As DNA, the CDR3 is TGTGCCAGCAGTTTAGACCTGACGGGAGGCGGTCAGCCCCAGCATTTT.

This chain joins TRBV28 and TRBJ2-7, with 14 positions matching TRBD2. The CDR3 has 14 amino acids. V was pared by 6 bases and J by 10 bases, with 8 bases of the junction left unmatched. Germline values: CDR1 MDHEN, CDR2 SYDVKM. This CDR3 is CASRPGTSGSPQYF. The CDR3 nucleotides read TGTGCCAGCAGACCCGGGACTAGCGGGAGTCCACAGTACTTC.

The chain recombines TRBV5-1 with TRBJ2-6; D remains ambiguous. The germline V gene encodes CDR1 SGHRS and CDR2 YFSETQ. CDR3 size: 15 residues. V lost 0 bases and J lost 0, with 4 bases in between. CDR3 sequence (DNA): TGCGCCAGCAGCTTGGTCTTCTCTGGGGCCAACGTCCTGACTTTC. Its translation is CASSLVFSGANVLTF.

The chain joins TRBV15 to TRBJ2-3, with 14 bases fitting TRBD2. The trim removed 0 bases at V and 6 bases at J, leaving 5 bases unmatched. Germline V gene sequence: CDR1 LNHNV, CDR2 YYDKDF (reference sequence). This CDR3 contains 17 residues. Here the CDR3 reads CATSRDQTSGREDTQYF. The DNA of the CDR3 is TGTGCCACCAGCAGAGATCAGACTAGCGGGAGGGAGGATACGCAGTATTTT.

This clone occurred once. This chain connects TRBV6-1 to TRBJ2-3; 9 bases are a match to TRBD2. Germline trimming cut 3 bases from V and 7 bases from J; bases unmatched to any gene: 11. The CDR3 extends over 16 amino acids. Germline CDR1 reads MNHNS; CDR2 reads SASEGT. The CDR3 DNA is TGTGCCAGCAGTGATAATGGCGGGGGGGTCCTAAATACGCAGTATTTT. It specifies CASSDNGGGVLNTQYF.

This sequence joins TRBV6-5 and TRBJ1-1; D possibly corresponds to TRBD1 (6 bases). The germline V gene encodes CDR1 MNHEY and CDR2 SVGAGI. Trimming removed 5 bases at V and 1 base at J, with 11 bases between. The CDR3 covers 14 residues. The CDR3 region is CASSDEQGNTEAFF. CDR3 nucleotides: TGTGCCAGCAGTGACGAACAGGGGAACACTGAAGCTTTCTTT.

V gene TRBV18 combines with J gene TRBJ2-2, with no clear D. Germline V CDR1 and CDR2: KGHSH, LQKENI. CDR3 length: 17 amino acids. Trimming left V 1 base short and J 0 bases short, with 12 bases between. In DNA, the CDR3 is TGTGCCAGCTCACCACTATCCGGTTTCGCGAACACCGGGGAGCTGTTTTTT. As protein: CASSPLSGFANTGELFF.

This clone was seen only a few times. This rearrangement joins TRBV27 to TRBJ1-1; D is possibly TRBD1 (5 bases). This CDR3 has 13 amino acids. V was cut by 5 bases and J by 4 bases, with 11 bases left in between. Germline-derived CDR1 and CDR2 are MNHEY and SMNVEV (reference sequence). The CDR3 here is CASSGASGTEAFF. CDR3 in DNA: TGTGCCAGCAGTGGGGCGTCGGGCACTGAAGCTTTCTTT.

DNA of the CDR3: TGTGCCAGTAGTATACTTACAATGAACACCGGGGAGCTGTTTTTT. Residues: CASSILTMNTGELFF. The chain recombines TRBV19 with TRBJ2-2; D is uncertain. The CDR3 has 15 amino acids. The germline V gene encodes CDR1 LNHDA and CDR2 SQIVND (reference sequence). The ends were cut back, 2 bases at V and 1 base at J, with 8 bases in the middle.

The genes are TRBV29-1 and TRBJ1-1, with D unclear. Trimming took off 5 bases at V and 0 bases at J, with 7 bases between the two ends. Germline V lookup: CDR1 SQVTM, CDR2 ANQGSEA. CDR3 length equals 12 residues. This chain's CDR3 is CSVWRMNTEAFF. Here the CDR3 DNA reads TGCAGCGTTTGGAGGATGAACACTGAAGCTTTCTTT.

Notes on this clone: This sample also contains other DNA sequences that code for the same CDR3. This chain links TRBV19 with TRBJ1-1; no reliable D call. The V end was cut by 5 bases, the J end by 0 bases, with 7 bases between. Germline CDR1 reads LNHDA; CDR2 reads SQIVND (reference sequence). This CDR3 region has 13 residues. The CDR3 here is CASSSQMNTEAFF. The CDR3, as DNA: TGTGCCAGTAGTTCCCAGATGAACACTGAAGCTTTCTTT. The full variable domain, with the rest looked up from reference TRBV19 and TRBJ1-1, is DGGITQSPKYLFRKEGQNVTLSCEQNLNHDAMYWYRQDPGQGLRLIYYSQIVNDFQKGDIAEGYSVSREKKESFPLTVTSAQKNPTAFYLCASSSQMNTEAFFGQGTRLTVV.

This clone was found once. J is TRBJ2-7 and V is TRBV6-5, with 11 bases that match TRBD2. This CDR3 has 16 residues. Germline CDR1 is MNHEY and CDR2 is SVGAGI. The V and J ends lost 4 bases and 1 base, in that order; junction bases with no gene match: 6. The CDR3 nucleotides are TGTGCCAGCAGTTCCCCCGGGACTAGCGGTTCCTACGAGCAGTACTTC. This gives the protein CASSSPGTSGSYEQYF.

The chain uses TRBV2 and TRBJ2-7; D unresolved. CDR3 size: 11 residues. Between the trimmed V and J ends, which lost 8 bases and 2 bases, there was a span of 7 bases. CDR1 and CDR2 (germline): SNHLY, FYNNEI. The CDR3 coding sequence is TGTGCCAGCCGACTTACCTACGAGCAGTACTTC. This encodes CASRLTYEQYF.

This sequence joins TRBV15 and TRBJ1-2; D is perhaps TRBD1 (6 bases). Deletions cut 2 bases from V and 7 bases from J, with 20 bases between. Germline CDR1 LNHNV, CDR2 YYDKDF (reference sequence). The CDR3 is 16 residues long. The CDR3 sequence is CATSRYVRGTGFGYTF. CDR3 bases: TGTGCCACCAGCAGATACGTGAGAGGAACAGGGTTTGGCTACACCTTC.

In the case of this clone: This sample includes further DNA sequences coding for the same CDR3. The V and J genes are TRBV9 and TRBJ1-4, with D possibly being TRBD1 (5 bases). Germline V gene sequence: CDR1 SGDLS, CDR2 YYNGEE. V shed 2 bases and J shed 3 bases, with 11 bases lying between them. The CDR3 has 15 residues. CDR3 DNA sequence: TGTGCCAGCAGCGTTCAGGGCGCAGCTAATGAAAAACTGTTTTTT. It is translated as CASSVQGAANEKLFF.

V gene TRBV28 combines with J gene TRBJ2-7, with a tentative D call TRBD1 (8 bases). Trimming took off 7 bases at V and 0 bases at J, with 16 bases between the two ends. Germline V gene lookup returns CDR1 MDHEN and CDR2 SYDVKM. The CDR3 is 15 amino acids. This CDR3 reads CASILNRGGSYEQYF. CDR3 DNA sequence: TGTGCCAGCATTTTGAACAGGGGGGGCTCCTACGAGCAGTACTTC.

The chain has TRBV7-9 and TRBJ2-3; D possibly corresponds to TRBD1 (7 bases). The CDR3 covers 15 residues. Looked up from germline, CDR1 is SEHNR and CDR2 is FQNEAQ (reference sequence). Deletions cut 3 bases from V and 6 bases from J, with 16 bases between. The CDR3 DNA reads TGTGCCAGCAGCTTCAGGGGGGACGATGAGGATACGCAGTATTTT. It translates to CASSFRGDDEDTQYF.

The J gene is TRBJ2-1, the V gene TRBV6-1, with D maybe TRBD1 (5 bases). The CDR3 length is 13 residues. The V gene lost 7 bases and the J gene lost 6 bases, with 13 bases spanning the gap. The V gene's germline CDR1 is MNHNS and CDR2 SASEGT. CDR3 nucleotides: TGTGCCAGCACCTTGTGGCAGGGCAATGAGCAGTTCTTC. Translated: CASTLWQGNEQFF.

The chain uses TRBV5-6 and TRBJ1-3; D possibly corresponds to TRBD1 (6 bases). V lost 3 bases, J lost 0 bases, and 19 bases lay in between. Germline V gene data show CDR1 as SGHDT and CDR2 as YYEEEE. This CDR3 region has 18 residues. CDR3 in amino acids: CASSSSFQGLLSGNTIYF. In DNA, the CDR3 is TGTGCCAGCAGCTCCTCTTTTCAGGGGTTACTCTCTGGAAACACCATATATTTT.

J is TRBJ2-5 and V is TRBV5-6, with TRBD1 as a possible D gene (5 bases). The J call may be mistaken, given a closer DNA end match to TRBJ2-7. This CDR3 has 15 residues. Germline values: CDR1 SGHDT, CDR2 YYEEEE. CDR3 region: CASSLGRREAYEQYF. In DNA, the CDR3 is TGTGCCAGCAGCTTGGGTCGCAGGGAAGCCTACGAGCAGTACTTC.

The gene calls are TRBV10-1 and TRBJ1-6; no definite D call. V was clipped by 4 bases and J by 17 bases, with 15 bases between them. Germline-derived CDR1 and CDR2 are WNHNN and SYGVQD (reference sequence). CDR3 length: 12 residues. Here the CDR3 reads CASSGLGRGVHF. The CDR3 region has the DNA TGCGCCAGCAGTGGCTTAGGGAGAGGAGTCCACTTT.

V is TRBV2 and J is TRBJ1-4; no reliable D call. Germline V gives CDR1 SNHLY, CDR2 FYNNEI. Trimming shortened V by 4 bases and J by 0 bases, and 9 bases separated the two germline ends. The CDR3 is 15 residues long. The CDR3 loop is CASSGSVATNEKLFF. The CDR3 DNA follows: TGTGCCAGCAGTGGAAGCGTGGCAACTAATGAAAAACTGTTTTTT.